This T cell receptor (beta chain) was captured by sequencing in a study of CD8 T cells in Susac syndrome. Germline loops: CDR1 MNHNY, CDR2 SVGAGI (reference sequence). The V end lost 3 bases, the J end lost 4 bases, and 16 bases lay between the germline ends. There are 16 residues in the CDR3. Random hexamers primed reverse transcription of about 0.5 to 1 ug RNA. Each CDR3 protein gets one entry after TCRdb re-called the immunoSEQ multiplex PCR reads with MiXCR. Of some 300,000 distinct CDR3 sequences listed, approximately 85% are singletons. Sequencing input: CD8+ T cells from PBMCs. The chain joins TRBV6-6 to TRBJ2-1, with D tentatively TRBD1 (6 bases). The sequence was collected from a human donor with multiple sclerosis. The CDR3 bases are TGTGCCAGCAGTTATGGGGGCAGCGCGAGGTACAATGAGCAGTTCTTC. Encoded protein: CASSYGGSARYNEQFF.